This passage covers 22 T cell receptor delta chains from one sample sequenced in a study of gamma-delta T cells after stem cell transplantation. TCRdb re-called the RT-PCR reads with CATT. The table records over a thousand delta-chain clones, approximately 17% of them present only once. The sample taken for sequencing was gamma-delta T cells. These receptors originate from a human donor. It is not recorded whose cells these are; they may come from a transplant donor.

The chain recombines TRDV2 with TRDJ1, with TRDD3 matching over 11 bases. The length of the CDR3 is 19 residues. The germline V gene has CDR1 GEAIGNYY and CDR2 EKD. V lost 2 bases, J lost 0 bases, and 13 bases stayed unmatched. CDR3: CACDILGDSGLGYTDKLIF. CDR3 DNA sequence: TGTGCCTGTGACATACTGGGGGATAGTGGGCTGGGGTACACCGATAAACTCATCTTT.

The CDR3 coding sequence is TGTGCCTGTGACTTACTGGGGGATACTTCCGATAAACTCATCTTT. Translating it yields CACDLLGDTSDKLIF. The chain recombines TRDV2 with TRDJ1; 12 bases agree with TRDD3. This CDR3 is built from 15 residues. CDR1 is GEAIGNYY, CDR2 EKD, per germline. The ends lost 3 bases at V and 3 bases at J; junction bases unmatched: 4.

Of note for this clone: Translating this DNA gives a protein that differs at residue 6 from the TCRdb one, which belongs to a much larger clone; a read error is likely, and the protein shown is this translation. The chain employs TRDV2 and TRDJ1, with 13 nucleotides matching TRDD3. This CDR3 is 19 amino acids long. Trimming cost V 3 bases and J 3 bases; bases outside gene matches: 15. CDR1 and CDR2 from the germline V gene are GEAIGNYY and EKD. The CDR3 is CACDSPLGDTQGMADKLIF. CDR3 nucleotides: TGTGCCTGTGACTCTCCACTGGGGGATACGCAGGGGATGGCCGATAAACTCATCTTT.

Remarks on this clone: Possible read error: a much larger clone is one base away. CDR3 region: CACGSLLGETFITDKLIF. The CDR3 coding sequence is TGTGCCTGTGGCTCCCTACTGGGGGAAACGTTTATCACCGATAAACTCATCTTT. V gene TRDV2 combines with J gene TRDJ1, with TRDD3 identical over 9 bases. V dropped 5 bases and J dropped 1; count of bases not matched to a gene: 16. In germline, CDR1 is GEAIGNYY, CDR2 EKD. The CDR3 totals 18 residues.

The J gene is TRDJ2, the V gene TRDV2, with D tentatively TRDD3 (6 bases). V lost 1 base, J lost 4 bases, and 27 bases lay in between. Germline CDR1 is GEAIGNYY and CDR2 is EKD. The CDR3 spans 20 residues. In DNA, the CDR3 is TGTGCCTGTGACACTGTAACTGGGACTACCGGGGAGAGAAGGACAGCACAACTCTTCTTT. Translated: CACDTVTGTTGERRTAQLFF.

Concerning this clone itself: Just one base apart from a much larger clone, this may be a read error. The rearrangement uses TRDV2 and TRDJ1, with 8 bases aligning to TRDD3. Germline values: CDR1 GEAIGNYY, CDR2 EKD. This CDR3 has 18 amino acids. The ends lost 0 bases at V and 0 bases at J; junction bases unmatched: 11. The CDR3 loop is CACDTRSTGGPDTDKLIF. DNA of the CDR3: TGTGCCTGTGACACCCGTAGTACTGGGGGCCCCGACACCGATAAACTCATCTTT.

By proportion, this clone is large. This chain joins TRDV2 and TRDJ1; the match to TRDD3 covers 8 bases. After removal of 3 bases from V and 0 bases from J, the junction contained 29 bases not matched to a gene. Per the germline V gene, CDR1 is GEAIGNYY and CDR2 is EKD. The CDR3 spans 23 residues. The CDR3 sequence: CACDPVGWGTTFDPLGDTDKLIF. The CDR3 DNA follows: TGTGCCTGTGACCCCGTCGGCTGGGGAACGACTTTCGACCCACTGGGGGACACCGATAAACTCATCTTT.

This clone was recorded a few times. The chain couples TRDV2 to TRDJ1, with 8 nucleotides matching TRDD3. V lost 3 bases and J lost 5; bases outside the gene matches: 4. Germline CDR1 and CDR2: GEAIGNYY and EKD. This CDR3 region has 13 residues. Written as DNA, the CDR3 is TGTGCCTGTGACCTACTGGGGGTAGATAAACTCATCTTT. This gives the protein CACDLLGVDKLIF.

Comments on this clone: This likely reflects a read error, since a far larger clone is one base away. The J gene is TRDJ1, the V gene TRDV2; D is unresolved. The CDR3 consists of 18 residues. Germline CDR1 GEAIGNYY, CDR2 EKD. Trimming took 0 bases from V and 0 from J, leaving 19 bases between them. This chain's CDR3 is CACDTLSTEGPDTDKLIF. CDR3 in DNA: TGTGCCTGTGACACCCTTAGTACTGAGGGCCCCGACACCGATAAACTCATCTTT.

This clone is judged large. The chain has TRDV2 and TRDJ1; TRDD3 aligns across 8 bases. V trimming: 3 bases; J trimming: 1 base; junction bases outside the gene matches: 6. CDR1 and CDR2 from the germline V gene are GEAIGNYY and EKD. The CDR3 is made up of 15 amino acids. For the CDR3, the DNA is TGTGCCTGTGACCTACTGGGGGTTGCCACCGATAAACTCATCTTT. Translation: CACDLLGVATDKLIF.

This clone showed up just a few times. This chain joins TRDV2 and TRDJ1; a possible D gene is TRDD3 (6 bases). The germline gives CDR1 GEAIGNYY, CDR2 EKD. CDR3 length equals 19 residues. Trimming pared 0 bases from V and 3 bases from J, leaving 25 bases between. CDR3 bases: TGTGCCTGTGACACCGTATCGACCTATACTGGGCCCATCGCCGATAAACTCATCTTT. This sequence encodes CACDTVSTYTGPIADKLIF.

In its sample, this clone was seen a few times. The chain combines TRDV2 with TRDJ1; TRDD3 agrees at 10 bases. Looked up from germline, CDR1 is GEAIGNYY and CDR2 is EKD. The CDR3 extends over 22 amino acids. V shed 0 bases, J shed 0 bases, and the junction held 21 bases outside the gene matches. DNA for the CDR3: TGTGCCTGTGACACCGTTCCTACCATCGGGGGTGGGGGATACCAGTACACCGATAAACTCATCTTT. Translating gives CACDTVPTIGGGGYQYTDKLIF.

A remark on this clone: Distinct nucleotide sequences in the sample also encode this CDR3. J is TRDJ3 and V is TRDV2, with D unclear. Germline values: CDR1 GEAIGNYY, CDR2 EKD. V was pared by 0 bases and J by 0 bases, with 11 bases between. This CDR3 region has 18 residues. The CDR3 bases are TGTGCCTGTGACACCGCGGGCGGGAGCTCCTGGGACACCCGACAGATGTTTTTC. As protein: CACDTAGGSSWDTRQMFF.

This clone was counted a few times. The J gene is TRDJ1, the V gene TRDV2; tentatively, D is TRDD3 (5 bases). V gave up 2 bases and J gave up 0 bases, with 18 bases separating them. Germline CDR1 reads GEAIGNYY; CDR2 reads EKD. There are 17 residues in the CDR3. This CDR3 is CACDNVAVGSYTDKLIF. For the CDR3, the DNA is TGTGCCTGTGACAACGTTGCTGTGGGGTCGTACACCGATAAACTCATCTTT.

A few counts support this clone. A read error is possible here, since a much larger clone lies one base away. The genes are TRDV2 and TRDJ1; 8 positions match TRDD3. CDR1 is GEAIGNYY, CDR2 EKD, per germline. The CDR3 consists of 16 residues. The CDR3 nucleotides are TGTGCCCGTGACACCCTGGGGGACACAGAAACCGATAAACTCATCTTT. This encodes CARDTLGDTETDKLIF.

This clone turned up a few times. A far larger clone is just one base off, so this is likely a read error. This chain joins TRDV2 and TRDJ1; no definite D call. CDR1 is GEAIGNYY, CDR2 EKD, per germline. V was shortened by 1 base and J by 4 bases, with 18 bases between the two germline ends. The CDR3 is made up of 16 amino acids. DNA for the CDR3: TGTGCCTGTGACACTTTGCCTTACAATCGTGACGATAAACTCATCTTT. Protein product: CACDTLPYNRDDKLIF.

This clone was seen once. A clone one base away is much larger, so this may be a read error. CDR3 protein: CACDNLNPAGRLSWEGTDKLIF. CDR3 in DNA: TGTGCCTGTGACAACCTAAATCCCGCTGGGAGATTAAGCTGGGAGGGCACCGATAAACTCATCTTT. The V and J genes are TRDV2 and TRDJ1; tentative D call: TRDD3 (5 bases). V was shortened by 2 bases and J by 1 base, with 34 bases between the two germline ends. Germline V gene data show CDR1 as GEAIGNYY and CDR2 as EKD. CDR3 length equals 22 residues.

By share of the sample, this clone is large. The chain uses TRDV2 and TRDJ1, with 13 positions matching TRDD3. CDR3 length: 18 amino acids. After removal of 3 bases from V and 1 base from J, the junction contained 10 bases not matched to a gene. Germline CDR1 and CDR2: GEAIGNYY and EKD. The CDR3 DNA follows: TGTGCCTGTGACGCGGTTACTGGGGGATACGCAGGCACCGATAAACTCATCTTT. Translation: CACDAVTGGYAGTDKLIF.

This clone qualifies as large. This chain links TRDV2 with TRDJ1; 8 nucleotides line up with TRDD3. Looked up from germline, CDR1 is GEAIGNYY and CDR2 is EKD. V shed 3 bases, J shed 4 bases, and the junction held 6 bases outside the gene matches. This CDR3 has 14 residues. This CDR3 is CACDPLGGSDKLIF. The CDR3 coding sequence is TGTGCCTGTGACCCACTGGGGGGAAGCGATAAACTCATCTTT.

The rearrangement uses TRDV2 and TRDJ1, with 7 bases identical to TRDD3. Germline assignment: CDR1 GEAIGNYY and CDR2 EKD. CDR3 size: 17 residues. After removal of 1 base from V and 0 bases from J, the junction contained 10 bases not matched to a gene. CDR3 sequence reads: CACDTLGGLAYTDKLIF. In nucleotides, the CDR3 is TGTGCCTGTGACACGCTGGGGGGCCTGGCTTACACCGATAAACTCATCTTT.

This chain connects TRDV2 to TRDJ3; tentatively, D is TRDD3 (5 bases). The CDR3 spans 19 residues. Germline V gene data show CDR1 as GEAIGNYY and CDR2 as EKD. Deletions cut 1 base from V and 0 bases from J, with 15 bases between. For the CDR3, the DNA is TGTGCCTGTGACACGGCGGGGGGTGTACACTCCTGGGACACCCGACAGATGTTTTTC. Translation: CACDTAGGVHSWDTRQMFF.

The chain uses TRDV2 and TRDJ1; 13 bases line up with TRDD3. The ends lost 3 bases at V and 0 bases at J; junction bases unmatched: 15. The CDR3 is 20 residues long. Germline loops: CDR1 GEAIGNYY, CDR2 EKD. In DNA, the CDR3 is TGTGCCTGTGACGGACTGGGGGATACGCAAGGGCACCTAGACACCGATAAACTCATCTTT. It codes for CACDGLGDTQGHLDTDKLIF.